This T cell receptor beta chain came from a study of control samples from healthy donors and cancer patients. From germline, CDR1 is GTSNPN and CDR2 SVGIG (reference sequence). The CDR3 runs 13 residues. Unmatched junction bases numbered 5, after V lost 6 bases and J lost 6 bases. Produced via immunoSEQ multiplex PCR; TCRdb's table is partial and in-frame only. This table has under 150,000 clones, around nine tenths appearing once. This receptor was obtained from a man younger than 45 in good health. What was sequenced was blood. The chain joins TRBV30 to TRBJ1-6; TRBD1 matches 7 bases. The DNA for the CDR3 is TGTGCCTGCTACAGGGGAGGTAATTCACCCCTCCACTTT. Translation gives CACYRGGNSPLHF.